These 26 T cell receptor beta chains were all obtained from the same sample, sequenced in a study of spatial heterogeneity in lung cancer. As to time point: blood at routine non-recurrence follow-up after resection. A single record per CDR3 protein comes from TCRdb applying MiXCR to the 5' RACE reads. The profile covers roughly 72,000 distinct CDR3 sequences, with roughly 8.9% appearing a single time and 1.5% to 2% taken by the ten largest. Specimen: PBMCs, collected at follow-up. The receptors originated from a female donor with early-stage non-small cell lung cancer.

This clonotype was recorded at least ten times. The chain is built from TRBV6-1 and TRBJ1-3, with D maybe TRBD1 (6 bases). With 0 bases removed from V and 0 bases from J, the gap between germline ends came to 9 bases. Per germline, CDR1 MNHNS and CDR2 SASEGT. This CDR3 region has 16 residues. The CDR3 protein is CASSEAGQLSGNTIYF. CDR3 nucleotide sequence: TGTGCCAGCAGTGAAGCCGGACAGCTCTCTGGAAACACCATATATTTT.

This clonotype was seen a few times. The CDR3 reads CASSQRGLNYGYTF. The CDR3 DNA is TGTGCCAGCTCACAAAGGGGGCTTAACTATGGCTACACCTTC. The chain combines TRBV18 with TRBJ1-2; 7 bases are a match to TRBD1. V dropped 4 bases and J dropped 1; count of bases not matched to a gene: 3. Germline lookup yields CDR1 KGHSH and CDR2 LQKENI. The CDR3 is 14 amino acids.

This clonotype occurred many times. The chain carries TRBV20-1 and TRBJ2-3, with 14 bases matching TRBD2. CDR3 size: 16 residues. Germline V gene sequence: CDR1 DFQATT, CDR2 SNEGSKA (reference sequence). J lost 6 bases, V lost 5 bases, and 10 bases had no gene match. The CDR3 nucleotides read TGCAGTGCTTACCCACCGGGACTAGCGGGAGTGGATACGCAGTATTTT. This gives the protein CSAYPPGLAGVDTQYF.

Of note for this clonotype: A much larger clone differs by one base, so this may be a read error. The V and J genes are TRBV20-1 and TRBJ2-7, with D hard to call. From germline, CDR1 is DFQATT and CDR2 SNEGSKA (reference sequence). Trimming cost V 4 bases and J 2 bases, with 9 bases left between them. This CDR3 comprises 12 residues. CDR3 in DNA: TGCAGTGCTACTAGGCTCCCCTACGAGCAGTACTTC. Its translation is CSATRLPYEQYF.

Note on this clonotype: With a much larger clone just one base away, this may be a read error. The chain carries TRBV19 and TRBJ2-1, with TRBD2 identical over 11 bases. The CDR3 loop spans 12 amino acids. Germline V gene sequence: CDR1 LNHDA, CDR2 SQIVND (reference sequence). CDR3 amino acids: CVSTGTSGIQFF. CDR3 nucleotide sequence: TGTGTCAGTACCGGGACTAGCGGCATCCAGTTCTTC. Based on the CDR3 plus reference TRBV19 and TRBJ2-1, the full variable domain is DGGITQSPKYLFRKEGQNVTLSCEQNLNHDAMYWYRQDPGQGLRLIYYSQIVNDFQKGDIAEGYSVSREKKESFPLTVTSAQKNPTAFYLCVSTGTSGIQFFGPGTRLTVL.

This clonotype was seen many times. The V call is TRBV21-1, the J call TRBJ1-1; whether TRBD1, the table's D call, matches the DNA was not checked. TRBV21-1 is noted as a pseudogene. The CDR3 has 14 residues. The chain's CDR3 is CATLSGQENTEAFF. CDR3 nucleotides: TGTGCCACCTTATCCGGACAGGAGAACACTGAAGCTTTCTTT.

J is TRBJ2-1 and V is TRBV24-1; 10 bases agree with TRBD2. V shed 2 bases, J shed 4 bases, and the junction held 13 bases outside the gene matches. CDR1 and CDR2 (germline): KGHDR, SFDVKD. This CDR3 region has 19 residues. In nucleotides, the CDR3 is TGTGCCACCAGTGATTGGACTAGCGGTGGAATCGTAGGGTACAATGAGCAGTTCTTC. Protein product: CATSDWTSGGIVGYNEQFF.

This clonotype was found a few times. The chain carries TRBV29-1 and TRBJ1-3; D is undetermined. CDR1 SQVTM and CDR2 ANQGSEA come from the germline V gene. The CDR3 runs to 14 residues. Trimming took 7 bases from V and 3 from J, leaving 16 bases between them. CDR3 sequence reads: CSALDLADGNTIYF. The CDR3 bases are TGCAGCGCCCTGGACCTGGCGGATGGAAACACCATATATTTT.

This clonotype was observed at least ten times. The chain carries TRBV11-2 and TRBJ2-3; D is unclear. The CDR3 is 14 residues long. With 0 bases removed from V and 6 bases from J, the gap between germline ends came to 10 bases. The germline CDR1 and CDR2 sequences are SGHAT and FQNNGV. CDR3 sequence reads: CASSLDNFRDTQYF. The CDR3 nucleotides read TGTGCCAGCAGCTTAGACAACTTCAGGGATACGCAGTATTTT.

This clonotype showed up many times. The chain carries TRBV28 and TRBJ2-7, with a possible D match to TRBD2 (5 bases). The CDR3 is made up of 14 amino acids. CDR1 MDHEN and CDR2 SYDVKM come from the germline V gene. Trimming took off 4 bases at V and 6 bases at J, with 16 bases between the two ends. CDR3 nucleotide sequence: TGTGCCAGCAGTTCCGGGGTAACCCTGGGCGAGCAGTACTTC. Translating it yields CASSSGVTLGEQYF.

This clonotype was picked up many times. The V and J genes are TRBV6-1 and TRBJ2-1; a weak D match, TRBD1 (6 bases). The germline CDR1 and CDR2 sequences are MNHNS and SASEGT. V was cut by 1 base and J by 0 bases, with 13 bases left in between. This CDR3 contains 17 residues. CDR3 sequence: CASSEEGVRSSYNEQFF. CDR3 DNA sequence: TGTGCCAGCAGTGAAGAGGGGGTAAGGAGCTCCTACAATGAGCAGTTCTTC.

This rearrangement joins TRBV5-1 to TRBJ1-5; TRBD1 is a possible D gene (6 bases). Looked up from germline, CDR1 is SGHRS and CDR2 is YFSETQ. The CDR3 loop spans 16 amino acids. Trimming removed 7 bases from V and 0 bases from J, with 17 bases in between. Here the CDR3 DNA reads TGCGCCAGCCAAGAGGACCCAGGGGATAGCAATCAGCCCCAGCATTTT. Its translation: CASQEDPGDSNQPQHF.

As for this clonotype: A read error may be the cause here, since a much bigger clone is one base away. The CDR3 is CASSYGGASHRGQFF. The CDR3 DNA sequence: TGTGCCAGCAGTTACGGCGGGGCCTCCCACCGTGGGCAGTTCTTC. The rearrangement uses TRBV6-5 and TRBJ2-1; D is perhaps TRBD2 (6 bases). The length of the CDR3 is 15 residues. Trimming pared 2 bases from V and 12 bases from J, leaving 20 bases between. Germline V gene lookup returns CDR1 MNHEY and CDR2 SVGAGI.

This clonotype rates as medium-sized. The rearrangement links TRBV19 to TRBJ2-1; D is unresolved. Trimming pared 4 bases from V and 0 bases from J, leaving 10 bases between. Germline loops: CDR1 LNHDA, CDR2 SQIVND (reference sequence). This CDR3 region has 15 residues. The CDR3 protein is CASSTSAGSYNEQFF. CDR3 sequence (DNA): TGTGCCAGTAGTACGAGCGCCGGCTCCTACAATGAGCAGTTCTTC.

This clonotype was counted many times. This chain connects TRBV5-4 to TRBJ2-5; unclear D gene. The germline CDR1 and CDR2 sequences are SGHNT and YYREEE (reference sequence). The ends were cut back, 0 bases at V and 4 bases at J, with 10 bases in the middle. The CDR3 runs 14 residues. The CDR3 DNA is TGTGCCAGCAGCTTGGATCCAGTCGGAGAGACCCAGTACTTC. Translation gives CASSLDPVGETQYF.

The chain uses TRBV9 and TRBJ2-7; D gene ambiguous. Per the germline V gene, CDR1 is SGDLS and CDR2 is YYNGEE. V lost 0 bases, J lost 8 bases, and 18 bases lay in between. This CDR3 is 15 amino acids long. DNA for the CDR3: TGTGCCAGCAGCGTAGCTGTCCTCGGAAGGGAAAAGCAGTACTTC. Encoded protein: CASSVAVLGREKQYF.

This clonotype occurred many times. The CDR3 coding sequence is TGCGCCAGCAGCTTGTGGGGATTAGTTGACCATGAGCAGTTCTTC. Translating gives CASSLWGLVDHEQFF. The chain couples TRBV5-1 to TRBJ2-1; D not certain. V lost 1 base, J lost 8 bases, and 16 bases lay in between. From germline, CDR1 is SGHRS and CDR2 YFSETQ. The CDR3 is made up of 15 amino acids.

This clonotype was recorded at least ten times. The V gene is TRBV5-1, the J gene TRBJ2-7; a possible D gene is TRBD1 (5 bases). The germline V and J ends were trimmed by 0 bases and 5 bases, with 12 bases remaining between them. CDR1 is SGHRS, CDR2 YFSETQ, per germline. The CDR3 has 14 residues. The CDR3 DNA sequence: TGCGCCAGCAGCTTGGGGCGGCCCAGGGACGAGCAGTACTTC. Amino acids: CASSLGRPRDEQYF. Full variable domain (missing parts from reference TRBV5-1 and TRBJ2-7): KAGVTQTPRYLIKTRGQQVTLSCSPISGHRSVSWYQQTPGQGLQFLFEYFSETQRNKGNFPGRFSGRQFSNSRSEMNVSTLELGDSALYLCASSLGRPRDEQYFGPGTRLTVT.

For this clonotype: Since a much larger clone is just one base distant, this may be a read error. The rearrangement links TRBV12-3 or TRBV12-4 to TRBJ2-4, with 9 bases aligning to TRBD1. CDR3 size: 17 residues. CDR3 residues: CASSLDNRGPAKDIQYF. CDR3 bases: TGTGCCAGCAGTTTAGATAACAGGGGGCCGGCCAAAGACATTCAGTACTTC.

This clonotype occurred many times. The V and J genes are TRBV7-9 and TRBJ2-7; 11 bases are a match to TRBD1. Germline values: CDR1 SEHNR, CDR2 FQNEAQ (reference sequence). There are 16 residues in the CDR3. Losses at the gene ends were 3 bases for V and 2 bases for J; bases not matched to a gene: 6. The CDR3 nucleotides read TGTGCCAGCAGCTTGGAGCCGGGACAGGGGGCCTACGAGCAGTACTTC. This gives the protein CASSLEPGQGAYEQYF.

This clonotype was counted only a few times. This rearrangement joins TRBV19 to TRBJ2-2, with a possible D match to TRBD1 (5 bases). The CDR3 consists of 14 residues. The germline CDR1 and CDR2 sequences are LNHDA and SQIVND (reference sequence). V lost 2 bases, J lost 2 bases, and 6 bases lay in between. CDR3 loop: CASSIQGNTGELFF. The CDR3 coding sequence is TGTGCCAGTAGTATACAGGGAAACACCGGGGAGCTGTTTTTT.

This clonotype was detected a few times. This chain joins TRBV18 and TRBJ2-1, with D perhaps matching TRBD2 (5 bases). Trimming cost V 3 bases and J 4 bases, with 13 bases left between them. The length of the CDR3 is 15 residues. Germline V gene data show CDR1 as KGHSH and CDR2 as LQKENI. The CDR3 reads CASSPGSGIYNEQFF. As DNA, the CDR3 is TGTGCCAGCTCACCTGGAAGCGGCATATACAATGAGCAGTTCTTC. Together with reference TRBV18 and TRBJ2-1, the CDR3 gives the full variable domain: NAGVMQNPRHLVRRRGQEARLRCSPMKGHSHVYWYRQLPEEGLKFMVYLQKENIIDESGMPKERFSAEFPKEGPSILRIQQVVRGDSAAYFCASSPGSGIYNEQFFGPGTRLTVL.

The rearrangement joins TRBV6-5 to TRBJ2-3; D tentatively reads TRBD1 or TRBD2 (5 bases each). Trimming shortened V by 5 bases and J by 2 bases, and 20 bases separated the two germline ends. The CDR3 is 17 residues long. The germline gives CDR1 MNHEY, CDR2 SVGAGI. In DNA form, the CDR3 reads TGTGCCAGCAGTGACCTCTCCGGGACCTCCTTCACAGATACGCAGTATTTT. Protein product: CASSDLSGTSFTDTQYF.

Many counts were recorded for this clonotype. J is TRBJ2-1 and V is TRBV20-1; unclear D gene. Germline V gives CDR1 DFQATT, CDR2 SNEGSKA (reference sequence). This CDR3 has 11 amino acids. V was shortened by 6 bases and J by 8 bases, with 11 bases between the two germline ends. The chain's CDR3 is CSAALSHEQFF. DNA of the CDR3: TGCAGTGCCGCCCTTAGCCATGAGCAGTTCTTC.

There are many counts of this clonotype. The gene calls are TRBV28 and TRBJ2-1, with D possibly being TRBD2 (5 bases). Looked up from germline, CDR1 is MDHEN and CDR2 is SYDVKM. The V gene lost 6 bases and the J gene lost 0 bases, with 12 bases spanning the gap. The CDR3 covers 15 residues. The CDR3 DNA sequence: TGTGCCAGCAGGGCAGGCGGGTACTCCTACAATGAGCAGTTCTTC. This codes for CASRAGGYSYNEQFF.

CDR3 nucleotides: TGTGCCAGTAGTACCCGACGGCACATTCAGTACTTC. Translating gives CASSTRRHIQYF. The V and J genes are TRBV19 and TRBJ2-4, with no clear D. The germline CDR1 and CDR2 sequences are LNHDA and SQIVND (reference sequence). This CDR3 contains 12 residues. Trimming removed 4 bases at V and 8 bases at J, with 9 bases between.